The clone carrying this T cell receptor beta chain has just a few counts. A second roughly 6 to 11 cycle PCR used barcoded and J-beta primers. TCRdb used MiXCR to reprocess the 5' RACE reads, holding one entry per CDR3 protein. Of roughly 730,000 distinct CDR3 sequences in the sample, roughly 50% are singletons; the top ten hold approximately 24%. The CDR3 runs 15 residues. Trimming at V came to 0 bases and at J to 8 bases, leaving 9 bases not matched to a gene. CDR1 and CDR2 from the germline V gene are LNHNV and YYDKDF (reference sequence). This sample was included in a study of blood T cells in healthy people across ages.

The sequence was collected from a man aged 35 to 55 in good health. This rearrangement joins TRBV15 to TRBJ1-2, with 7 bases fitting TRBD1. The sequenced sample consisted of blood. This CDR3 reads CATSRETGTVNGYTF. CDR3 DNA sequence: TGTGCCACCAGCAGAGAGACCGGGACAGTCAACGGCTACACCTTC.